This T cell receptor beta chain was sequenced in a study of graft-versus-host responses after intestinal transplantation. Study summary: Once they had received anti-thymocyte globulin induction, all recipients took tacrolimus and steroids for roughly three years.

Data came from immunoSEQ multiplex PCR; TCRdb stores just in-frame clones and leaves some out. The sample gives about 97,000 clones, about 93% of which show up once; around 16% is in the top ten. With regard to this clone: Its antigen is unknown.

Findings and caveats of the study: HvG clone declines early post-transplant were associated with peak circulating GvH levels. Recipient-marrow GvH clones were detected, some having first appeared in ileum or blood. Allografts carried high graft-versus-host to host-versus-graft clonal ratios in patients having graft-donor T cell macrochimerism.

The CDR3 runs 17 residues. CDR1 and CDR2 (germline): SGHAT, FQNNGV. V was cut by 5 bases and J by 3 bases, with 22 bases left in between. The sample consisted of PBMCs, taken approximately 470 days after intestinal transplant. The TCR originated in a human patient who received an intestinal transplant, so some T cells may come from the graft donor. This sequence joins TRBV11-2 and TRBJ1-2; TRBD1 is a possible D gene (6 bases). CDR3 sequence: CASSHLRGMGRHYGYTF. The CDR3 region has the DNA TGTGCCAGCAGCCACCTTAGGGGGATGGGACGGCACTATGGCTACACCTTC.